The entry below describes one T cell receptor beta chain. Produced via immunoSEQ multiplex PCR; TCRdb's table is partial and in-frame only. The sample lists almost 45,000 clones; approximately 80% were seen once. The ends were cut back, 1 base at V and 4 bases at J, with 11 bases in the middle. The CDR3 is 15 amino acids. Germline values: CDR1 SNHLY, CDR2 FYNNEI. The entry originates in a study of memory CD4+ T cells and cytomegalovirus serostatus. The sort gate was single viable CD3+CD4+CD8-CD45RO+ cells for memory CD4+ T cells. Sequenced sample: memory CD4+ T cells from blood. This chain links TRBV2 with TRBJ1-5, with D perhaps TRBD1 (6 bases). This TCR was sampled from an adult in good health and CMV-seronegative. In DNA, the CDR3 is TGTGCCAGCAGTGAAGAACAGGGAAGGAATCAGCCCCAGCATTTT. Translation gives CASSEEQGRNQPQHF.